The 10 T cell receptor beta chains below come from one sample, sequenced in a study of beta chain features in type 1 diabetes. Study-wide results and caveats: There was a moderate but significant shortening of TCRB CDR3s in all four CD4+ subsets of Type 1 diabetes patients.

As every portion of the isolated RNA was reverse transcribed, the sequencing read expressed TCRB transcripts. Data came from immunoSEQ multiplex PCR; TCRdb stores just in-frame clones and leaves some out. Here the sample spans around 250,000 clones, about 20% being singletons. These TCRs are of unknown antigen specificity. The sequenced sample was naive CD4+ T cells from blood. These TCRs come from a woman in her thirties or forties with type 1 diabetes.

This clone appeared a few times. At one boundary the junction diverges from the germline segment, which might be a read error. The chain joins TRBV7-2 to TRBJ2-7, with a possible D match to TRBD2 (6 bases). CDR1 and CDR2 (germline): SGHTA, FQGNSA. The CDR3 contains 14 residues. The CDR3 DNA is TGTGCCAGCAGCCCCCCCAGTTGGGGAGGTCTGACGGAATTC. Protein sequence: CASSPPSWGGLTEF.

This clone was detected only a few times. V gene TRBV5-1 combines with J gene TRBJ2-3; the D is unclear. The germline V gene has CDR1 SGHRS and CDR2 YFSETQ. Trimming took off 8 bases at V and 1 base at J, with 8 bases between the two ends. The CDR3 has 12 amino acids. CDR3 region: CASSQRTDTQYF. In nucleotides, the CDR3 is TGCGCCAGTTCACAGCGCACAGATACGCAGTATTTT.

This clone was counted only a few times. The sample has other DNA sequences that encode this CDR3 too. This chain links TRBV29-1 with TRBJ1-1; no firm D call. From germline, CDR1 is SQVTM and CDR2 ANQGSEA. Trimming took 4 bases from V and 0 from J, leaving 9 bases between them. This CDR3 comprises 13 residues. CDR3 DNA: TGCAGCGTTGCAGGCAGACTGAACACTGAAGCTTTCTTT. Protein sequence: CSVAGRLNTEAFF.

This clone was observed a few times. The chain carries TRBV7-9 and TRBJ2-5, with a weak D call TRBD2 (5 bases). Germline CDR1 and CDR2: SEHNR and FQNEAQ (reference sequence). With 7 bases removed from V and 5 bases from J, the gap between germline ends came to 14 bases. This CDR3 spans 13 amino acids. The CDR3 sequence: CASISLGVETQYF. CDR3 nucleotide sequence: TGTGCCAGCATCAGCTTGGGAGTTGAGACCCAGTACTTC.

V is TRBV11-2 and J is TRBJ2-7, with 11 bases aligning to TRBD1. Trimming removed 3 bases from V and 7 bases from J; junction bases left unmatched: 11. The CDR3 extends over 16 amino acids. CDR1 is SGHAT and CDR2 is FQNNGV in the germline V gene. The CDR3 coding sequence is TGTGCCAGCAGCTTGGACAGGGGGCGTTTAAGGCTAGAGCAGTACTTC. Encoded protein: CASSLDRGRLRLEQYF. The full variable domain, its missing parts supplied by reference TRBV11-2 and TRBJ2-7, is EAGVAQSPRYKIIEKRQSVAFWCNPISGHATLYWYQQILGQGPKLLIQFQNNGVVDDSQLPKDRFSAERLKGVDSTLKIQPAKLEDSAVYLCASSLDRGRLRLEQYFGPGTRLTVT.

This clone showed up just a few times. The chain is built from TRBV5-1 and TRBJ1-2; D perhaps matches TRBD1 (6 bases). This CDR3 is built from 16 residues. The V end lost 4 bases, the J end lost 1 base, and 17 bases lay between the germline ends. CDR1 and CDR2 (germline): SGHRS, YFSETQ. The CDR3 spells CASSPVEGGSNYGYTF. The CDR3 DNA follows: TGCGCCAGCAGCCCGGTGGAGGGGGGGAGTAACTATGGCTACACCTTC. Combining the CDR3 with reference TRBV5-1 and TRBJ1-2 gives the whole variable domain KAGVTQTPRYLIKTRGQQVTLSCSPISGHRSVSWYQQTPGQGLQFLFEYFSETQRNKGNFPGRFSGRQFSNSRSEMNVSTLELGDSALYLCASSPVEGGSNYGYTFGSGTRLTVV.

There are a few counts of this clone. CDR3 DNA sequence: TGTGCCATCAGGGGGACAGGAGAGAATCAGCCCCAGCATTTT. This encodes CAIRGTGENQPQHF. The chain couples TRBV10-3 to TRBJ1-5, with 8 nucleotides matching TRBD1. The trim removed 6 bases at V and 4 bases at J, leaving 5 bases unmatched. Germline V gene data show CDR1 as ENHRY and CDR2 as SYGVKD. This CDR3 is 14 amino acids long.

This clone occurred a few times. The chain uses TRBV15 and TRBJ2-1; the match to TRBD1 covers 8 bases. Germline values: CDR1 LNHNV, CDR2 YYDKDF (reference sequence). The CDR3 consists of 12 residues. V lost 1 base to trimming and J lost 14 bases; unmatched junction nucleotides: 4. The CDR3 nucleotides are TGTGCCACCAGCAGAGTGGGACAGGATGAGTTCTTC. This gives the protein CATSRVGQDEFF. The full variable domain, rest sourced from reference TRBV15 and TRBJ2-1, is DAMVIQNPRYQVTQFGKPVTLSCSQTLNHNVMYWYQQKSSQAPKLLFHYYDKDFNNEADTPDNFQSRRPNTSFCFLDIRSPGLGDTAMYLCATSRVGQDEFFGPGTRLTVL.

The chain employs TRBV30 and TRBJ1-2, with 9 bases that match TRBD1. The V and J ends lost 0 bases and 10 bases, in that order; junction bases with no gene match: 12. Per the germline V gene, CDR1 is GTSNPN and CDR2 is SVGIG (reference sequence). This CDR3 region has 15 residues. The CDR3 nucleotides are TGTGCCTGGAGTGTACTCGGTGGGACAGGGATCGACTACACCTTC. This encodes CAWSVLGGTGIDYTF.

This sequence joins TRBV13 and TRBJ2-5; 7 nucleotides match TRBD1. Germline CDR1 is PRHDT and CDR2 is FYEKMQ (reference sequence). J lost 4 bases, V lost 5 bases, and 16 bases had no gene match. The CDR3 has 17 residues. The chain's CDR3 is CASSPKGAAPRGETQYF. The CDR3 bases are TGTGCCAGCAGCCCCAAGGGGGCAGCGCCCCGAGGAGAGACCCAGTACTTC.